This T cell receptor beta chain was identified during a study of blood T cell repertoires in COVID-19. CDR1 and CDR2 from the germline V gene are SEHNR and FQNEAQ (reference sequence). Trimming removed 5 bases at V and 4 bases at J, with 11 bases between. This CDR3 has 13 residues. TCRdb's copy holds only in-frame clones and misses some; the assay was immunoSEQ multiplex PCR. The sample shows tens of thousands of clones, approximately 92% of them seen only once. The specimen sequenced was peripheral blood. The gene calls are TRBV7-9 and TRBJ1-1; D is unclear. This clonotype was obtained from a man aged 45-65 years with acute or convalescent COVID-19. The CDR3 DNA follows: TGTGCCAGCAGCCCAGAGGGCCGCACTGAAGCTTTCTTT. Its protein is CASSPEGRTEAFF.